Sequencing of this T cell receptor beta chain was carried out in a study of identical twins. Everyone who donated was a healthy Caucasian. Points on this clonotype: As yet, its antigen is unknown.

V dropped 3 bases and J dropped 7 bases, with 20 bases sitting between them. The germline V gene encodes CDR1 SGDLS and CDR2 YYNGEE. The CDR3 runs to 16 residues. TCRdb itself ran the 5' RACE reads through MiXCR, one entry per CDR3 protein. The table records approximately 620,000 distinct CDR3 sequences, roughly 8% of them present only once. Study results and limitations: The study based its conclusions on cross-sectional statistical analysis and did not follow the same donors.

This sample was shared with a second study, whose subject was yellow fever vaccine responses in identical twins. According to that study: Convergence reportedly seemed to mark part of the twins' vaccine T cell response, with personalization marking the rest.

This sequence was found in a woman between 18 and 30 years old in good health. The genes are TRBV9 and TRBJ2-1, with D perhaps assigned TRBD1 or TRBD2 (5 bases each). Input material: PBMCs. The DNA of the CDR3 is TGTGCCAGCAGCGGAGGGGACCCTCGAAACAGAAATGAGCAGTTCTTC. Translation: CASSGGDPRNRNEQFF.